This T cell receptor (beta chain) derives from a study of blood T cell repertoires in COVID-19. Only in-frame clones appear in the TCRdb table, and some are missing; sequencing was by immunoSEQ multiplex PCR. The table includes 470,000 or so clones, about 85% detected once. Individuals aged roughly 18 to 95 years were recruited from 24 US areas. Germline CDR1 reads SGHNT; CDR2 reads YYREEE (reference sequence). This CDR3 contains 13 residues. V shed 4 bases and J shed 3 bases, with 8 bases lying between them. The sample comprised PBMCs or T cells enriched from blood (not recorded which). The rearrangement joins TRBV5-4 to TRBJ2-1; D remains unclear. The receptor was isolated from a woman under 30 with acute COVID-19. Here the CDR3 DNA reads TGTGCCAGCAGCCCCGCGCGCTACAATGAGCAGTTCTTC. This codes for CASSPARYNEQFF.